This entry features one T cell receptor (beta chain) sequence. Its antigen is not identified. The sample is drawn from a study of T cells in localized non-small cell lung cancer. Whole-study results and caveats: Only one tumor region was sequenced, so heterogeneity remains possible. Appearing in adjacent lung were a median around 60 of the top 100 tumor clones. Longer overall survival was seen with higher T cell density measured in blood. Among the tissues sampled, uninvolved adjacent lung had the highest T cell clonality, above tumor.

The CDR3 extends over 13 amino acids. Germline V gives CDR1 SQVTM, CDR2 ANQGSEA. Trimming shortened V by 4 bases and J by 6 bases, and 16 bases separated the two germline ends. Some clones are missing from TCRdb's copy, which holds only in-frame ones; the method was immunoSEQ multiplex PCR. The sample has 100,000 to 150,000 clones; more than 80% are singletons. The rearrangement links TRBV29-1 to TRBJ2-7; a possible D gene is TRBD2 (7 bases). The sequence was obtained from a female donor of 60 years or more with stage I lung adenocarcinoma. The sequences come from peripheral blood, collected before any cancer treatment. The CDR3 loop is CSVGWSGGLEQYF. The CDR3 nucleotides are TGCAGCGTTGGGTGGTCCGGGGGGCTCGAGCAGTACTTC.